The 26 T cell receptor beta chains below were found in one sample sequenced in a study of control samples from healthy donors and cancer patients. Sequencing was performed with immunoSEQ multiplex PCR; in TCRdb, only in-frame clones are kept and a portion is missing. The sample holds 65,000 to 85,000 clones, more than 75% seen once. Sequencing was carried out using PBMCs. These receptors came from a woman in her forties or fifties with head and neck cancer.

This clone was found a few times. The same CDR3 also results from other DNA sequences found in this sample. This chain links TRBV9 with TRBJ2-1; tentatively, D is TRBD1 or TRBD2 (6 bases each). CDR1 and CDR2 from the germline V gene are SGDLS and YYNGEE. This CDR3 is built from 15 residues. Trimming pared 0 bases from V and 4 bases from J, leaving 11 bases between. CDR3 residues: CASSVGGALYNEQFF. CDR3 sequence (DNA): TGTGCCAGCAGCGTAGGGGGGGCCCTATACAATGAGCAGTTCTTC. Looking up the rest from reference TRBV9 and TRBJ2-1 gives the full variable domain: DSGVTQTPKHLITATGQRVTLRCSPRSGDLSVYWYQQSLDQGLQFLIQYYNGEERAKGNILERFSAQQFPDLHSELNLSSLELGDSALYFCASSVGGALYNEQFFGPGTRLTVL.

The chain uses TRBV5-4 and TRBJ2-7, with 7 bases that match TRBD1. V was clipped by 3 bases and J by 2 bases; unmatched bases: 5. The length of the CDR3 is 14 residues. Germline CDR1 is SGHNT and CDR2 is YYREEE (reference sequence). The CDR3: CASSSGTDPYEQYF. CDR3 DNA sequence: TGTGCCAGCAGCTCCGGGACAGACCCCTACGAGCAGTACTTC.

The chain carries TRBV6-2 or TRBV6-3 and TRBJ1-1; the D gene is possibly TRBD1 (6 bases). Germline V gives CDR1 MNHEY, CDR2 SVGEGT. The CDR3 totals 15 residues. V was shortened by 5 bases and J by 2 bases, with 15 bases between the two germline ends. CDR3 nucleotides: TGTGCCAGCAGTCCCCCGACAGGCATAAACACTGAAGCTTTCTTT. Its translation is CASSPPTGINTEAFF.

The V gene is TRBV30, the J gene TRBJ2-7, with D tentatively TRBD1 (6 bases). Per germline, CDR1 GTSNPN and CDR2 SVGIG (reference sequence). This CDR3 region has 12 residues. V was shortened by 8 bases and J by 7 bases, with 18 bases between the two germline ends. The CDR3 DNA reads as TGTGCCACCCAGAGGGGGACACCAGAGCAGTACTTC. This codes for CATQRGTPEQYF.

V and J are TRBV11-1 and TRBJ2-6; D gene uncertain. Germline V gives CDR1 SGHAT, CDR2 FQDESV (reference sequence). Trimming stripped 10 bases from V and 0 bases from J, with 13 bases between. The CDR3 totals 15 residues. The CDR3 loop is CATTLFGSGANVLTF. CDR3 bases: TGTGCCACCACTTTATTTGGCTCTGGGGCCAACGTCCTGACTTTC.

The V call is TRBV18, the J call TRBJ1-2; a possible D gene is TRBD1 (5 bases). The CDR3 is 13 amino acids. Per germline, CDR1 KGHSH and CDR2 LQKENI. V lost 3 bases and J 5 bases, leaving 10 bases between the germline ends. CDR3 amino acids: CASSPDREYGYTF. DNA for the CDR3: TGTGCCAGCTCACCTGACAGAGAATATGGCTACACCTTC.

The chain couples TRBV4-3 to TRBJ1-4; D gene ambiguous. This CDR3 spans 12 amino acids. Trimming stripped 1 base from V and 8 bases from J, with 5 bases between. CDR1 and CDR2 from the germline V gene are LGHNA and YSLEER. CDR3 region: CASSQVSEKLFF. The CDR3 DNA sequence: TGCGCCAGCAGCCAAGTGTCGGAAAAACTGTTTTTT.

The J gene is TRBJ1-1, the V gene TRBV9; a possible D gene is TRBD1 (5 bases). This CDR3 contains 14 residues. Per the germline V gene, CDR1 is SGDLS and CDR2 is YYNGEE. Trimming cost V 4 bases and J 5 bases, with 15 bases left between them. CDR3 coding DNA: TGTGCCAGCAGCATACAAGACAGCGCAACTGAAGCTTTCTTT. The encoded protein is CASSIQDSATEAFF.

This chain connects TRBV5-4 to TRBJ2-7; the match to TRBD1 covers 9 bases. From germline, CDR1 is SGHNT and CDR2 YYREEE (reference sequence). The trim removed 2 bases at V and 5 bases at J, leaving 5 bases unmatched. This CDR3 has 14 amino acids. CDR3 in DNA: TGTGCCAGCAGCTTACTGGGACAGGGCAACGAGCAGTACTTC. Its protein is CASSLLGQGNEQYF. Full variable domain (missing parts from reference TRBV5-4 and TRBJ2-7): ETGVTQSPTHLIKTRGQQVTLRCSSQSGHNTVSWYQQALGQGPQFIFQYYREEENGRGNFPPRFSGLQFPNYSSELNVNALELDDSALYLCASSLLGQGNEQYFGPGTRLTVT.

V gene TRBV19 combines with J gene TRBJ2-3, with D uncertain. Germline CDR1 reads LNHDA; CDR2 reads SQIVND (reference sequence). The germline V and J ends were trimmed by 5 bases and 0 bases, with 9 bases remaining between them. The CDR3 runs to 14 residues. CDR3 DNA sequence: TGTGCCAGTAGTTTGGGGAAGAGCACAGATACGCAGTATTTT. Its protein is CASSLGKSTDTQYF.

The chain employs TRBV5-1 and TRBJ2-2, with D perhaps being TRBD1 or TRBD2 (5 bases each). This CDR3 has 15 residues. Germline values: CDR1 SGHRS, CDR2 YFSETQ. Deletions cut 2 bases from V and 0 bases from J, with 8 bases between. This CDR3 reads CASSFRGANTGELFF. The CDR3 bases are TGCGCCAGCAGCTTCCGAGGGGCGAACACCGGGGAGCTGTTTTTT.

The V gene is TRBV12-3 or TRBV12-4, the J gene TRBJ1-5; D not resolved. V gave up 3 bases and J gave up 4 bases, with 4 bases separating them. The CDR3 sequence is 12 residues long. CDR3 loop: CASSLMNQPQHF. CDR3 nucleotide sequence: TGTGCCAGCAGTTTGATGAATCAGCCCCAGCATTTT.

The chain has TRBV5-4 and TRBJ2-3, with D hard to call. V dropped 4 bases and J dropped 1 base, with 22 bases sitting between them. The germline V gene has CDR1 SGHNT and CDR2 YYREEE (reference sequence). This CDR3 comprises 18 residues. CDR3 nucleotides: TGTGCCAGCAGCCGTGGCATTCCGGGCTCGTCTGGCACAGATACGCAGTATTTT. Protein sequence: CASSRGIPGSSGTDTQYF.

The chain uses TRBV5-4 and TRBJ2-7, with 9 bases identical to TRBD1. This CDR3 has 16 residues. Trimming took 4 bases from V and 0 from J; bases not matched to a gene: 8. Germline values: CDR1 SGHNT, CDR2 YYREEE (reference sequence). The CDR3 spells CASSPPGTGSSYEQYF. The CDR3 DNA is TGTGCCAGCAGCCCACCGGGGACAGGGAGCTCCTACGAGCAGTACTTC. Together with reference TRBV5-4 and TRBJ2-7, the CDR3 gives the full variable domain: ETGVTQSPTHLIKTRGQQVTLRCSSQSGHNTVSWYQQALGQGPQFIFQYYREEENGRGNFPPRFSGLQFPNYSSELNVNALELDDSALYLCASSPPGTGSSYEQYFGPGTRLTVT.

The genes are TRBV2 and TRBJ2-2, with 9 bases matching TRBD1. CDR1 SNHLY and CDR2 FYNNEI come from the germline V gene. V was pared by 4 bases and J by 5 bases, with 5 bases of the junction left unmatched. This CDR3 comprises 15 residues. The CDR3 sequence: CASSADRGRTGELFF. The CDR3 DNA reads TGTGCCAGCAGTGCGGACAGGGGAAGGACCGGGGAGCTGTTTTTT.

The chain is built from TRBV7-6 and TRBJ2-3; D is possibly TRBD1 (5 bases). Looked up from germline, CDR1 is SGHVS and CDR2 is FNYEAQ. The length of the CDR3 is 17 residues. V was trimmed by 1 base and J by 3 bases, leaving 17 bases between them. The CDR3 bases are TGTGCCAGCAGCTTAGGGCAGGGCCGAAGGCCGACAGATACGCAGTATTTT. Protein product: CASSLGQGRRPTDTQYF.

This sequence joins TRBV28 and TRBJ2-6, with D possibly TRBD1 on 5 matching bases. V was pared by 6 bases and J by 1 base, with 13 bases between. This CDR3 is 16 amino acids long. The V gene's germline CDR1 is MDHEN and CDR2 SYDVKM. In nucleotides, the CDR3 is TGTGCCAGCAGACTAAGCCAGGGTTCTGGGGCCAACGTCCTGACTTTC. Its translation is CASRLSQGSGANVLTF.

This chain joins TRBV2 and TRBJ2-2, with 8 positions matching TRBD1. The CDR3 is 15 residues long. The V and J ends lost 4 bases and 4 bases, in that order; junction bases with no gene match: 5. Germline V gene sequence: CDR1 SNHLY, CDR2 FYNNEI. The CDR3 DNA reads as TGTGCCAGCAGTGGGGGACAGGTCGTCACCGGGGAGCTGTTTTTT. It is translated as CASSGGQVVTGELFF.

The V call is TRBV30, the J call TRBJ1-1; TRBD1 matches at 7 bases. J was trimmed by 8 bases and V by 2 bases; bases with no gene match: 5. Germline loops: CDR1 GTSNPN, CDR2 SVGIG (reference sequence). The CDR3 consists of 12 residues. CDR3 region: CAWSLGRGEAFF. The CDR3 DNA follows: TGTGCCTGGAGTTTAGGCAGGGGGGAAGCTTTCTTT.

The V gene is TRBV7-2, the J gene TRBJ1-2, with 10 bases lining up with TRBD1. V lost 5 bases and J lost 5; bases outside the gene matches: 2. The germline V gene encodes CDR1 SGHTA and CDR2 FQGNSA. The CDR3 is 13 residues long. This CDR3 is CASSRQGAYGYTF. CDR3 nucleotide sequence: TGTGCCAGCAGCCGACAGGGGGCGTATGGCTACACCTTC.

This chain links TRBV30 with TRBJ1-2, with TRBD1 matching 9 bases. Germline trimming cut 1 base from V and 1 base from J; bases unmatched to any gene: 7. Per the germline V gene, CDR1 is GTSNPN and CDR2 is SVGIG (reference sequence). The CDR3 runs 16 residues. CDR3 DNA: TGTGCCTGGAGTGGGTGGACAGGGGCGTTTAACTATGGCTACACCTTC. Residues: CAWSGWTGAFNYGYTF.

The chain carries TRBV6-1 and TRBJ1-1; D unclear. This CDR3 region has 14 residues. Germline CDR1 and CDR2: MNHNS and SASEGT. V gave up 3 bases and J gave up 1 base, with 9 bases separating them. The CDR3 loop reads CASSDRWENTEAFF. CDR3 in DNA: TGTGCCAGCAGTGATAGGTGGGAGAACACTGAAGCTTTCTTT.

The rearrangement uses TRBV6-6 and TRBJ2-3; perhaps TRBD1 as D (6 bases). Trimming cost V 6 bases and J 0 bases, with 13 bases left between them. The CDR3 runs 15 residues. CDR1 is MNHNY and CDR2 is SVGAGI in the germline V gene (reference sequence). The CDR3 DNA follows: TGTGCCAGCAGGAAGACAGGAGCTAGCACAGATACGCAGTATTTT. This translates into CASRKTGASTDTQYF.

V is TRBV18 and J is TRBJ2-3; 9 bases align to TRBD2. The germline CDR1 and CDR2 sequences are KGHSH and LQKENI. This CDR3 has 16 amino acids. The V segment lost 0 bases and the J segment 2 bases; nucleotides outside the gene matches: 3. In DNA form, the CDR3 reads TGTGCCAGCTCACCACCGGCGGGGGGGCTCACAGATACGCAGTATTTT. It specifies CASSPPAGGLTDTQYF.

This chain connects TRBV19 to TRBJ1-5; 10 bases map to TRBD1. The CDR3 has 17 amino acids. With V trimmed by 1 base and J by 6 bases, 9 bases remained unmatched. Germline V gene lookup returns CDR1 LNHDA and CDR2 SQIVND (reference sequence). In nucleotides, the CDR3 is TGTGCCAGTAGTATAGGGACAGGGGGTTTGCATAGTCAGCCCCAGCATTTT. It is translated as CASSIGTGGLHSQPQHF.

The V and J genes are TRBV28 and TRBJ2-7; D gene uncertain. This CDR3 region has 14 residues. In germline, CDR1 is MDHEN, CDR2 SYDVKM. V lost 4 bases, J lost 1 base, and 11 bases lay in between. CDR3 protein: CASSSAVGSYEQYF. The CDR3 DNA is TGTGCCAGCAGTTCGGCAGTAGGGTCCTACGAGCAGTACTTC.